Following are 4 T cell receptor beta chains from one sample sequenced in a study of shared clonotypes between healthy human individuals. Profiling relied on immunoSEQ multiplex PCR, and the TCRdb table lists in-frame clones only, not all of them. The sample holds about half a million clones, over 70% seen once. The specimen was PBMCs. The receptors here all came from a woman aged 40 to 49 in good health. Some clones in this sample may be carry-over from other donors' samples.

This clone was seen repeatedly, ten times or more. Other DNA sequences in the same sample also yield this CDR3. The CDR3 sequence is CAISGTDYSPLHF. In DNA form, the CDR3 reads TGTGCCATCAGCGGGACAGACTATTCACCCCTCCACTTT. The V gene is TRBV10-3, the J gene TRBJ1-6; TRBD1 agrees at 7 bases. The CDR3 has 13 residues. Trimming took 6 bases from V and 8 from J; bases not matched to a gene: 4. Germline V gene lookup returns CDR1 ENHRY and CDR2 SYGVKD.

This clone has a handful of counts. It differs at one base from a far larger clone, so likely a read error. This sample includes further DNA sequences coding for the same CDR3. The chain has TRBV29-1 and TRBJ1-3, with D perhaps TRBD1 (5 bases). This CDR3 is 12 amino acids long. Germline V lookup: CDR1 SQVTM, CDR2 ANQGSEA. CDR3 protein: CSVESGVDTIYF. The CDR3 coding sequence is TGCAGCGTTGAATCCGGCGTGGACACAATATATTTT. Based on the CDR3 plus reference TRBV29-1 and TRBJ1-3, the full variable domain is SAVISQKPSRDICQRGTSLTIQCQVDSQVTMMFWYRQQPGQSLTLIATANQGSEATYESGFVIDKFPISRPNLTFSTLTVSNMSPEDSSIYLCSVESGVDTIYFGEGSWLTVV.

This sequence joins TRBV4-2 and TRBJ2-4; the match to TRBD2 covers 15 bases. The junction had 5 bases not matched to a gene; V was cut back by 3 bases and J by 8 bases. The CDR3 loop spans 16 amino acids. The germline gives CDR1 LGHNA, CDR2 YNFKEQ. CDR3 amino acids: CASSQTGLAGGDIQYF. Here the CDR3 DNA reads TGTGCCAGCAGCCAGACGGGACTAGCGGGAGGTGACATTCAGTACTTC.

The chain is built from TRBV6-1 and TRBJ1-2; tentative D call: TRBD1 (6 bases). CDR3 length: 13 residues. V was shortened by 2 bases and J by 3 bases, with 7 bases between the two germline ends. CDR1 and CDR2 (germline): MNHNS, SASEGT. The CDR3 DNA sequence: TGTGCCAGCAGTGAACACAGGGACTATGGCTACACCTTC. This codes for CASSEHRDYGYTF.